The 8 T cell receptor beta chains listed next were all sequenced from one sample in a study of T cells of healthy individuals. TCRdb processed the 5' RACE reads anew with MiXCR; each CDR3 protein has one entry. Of around 98,000 distinct CDR3 sequences listed, approximately 15% were seen once; the top ten hold under 7.5%. All receptors come from a human donor in good health.

The table lists this clonotype with a few counts. The chain is built from TRBV4-1 and TRBJ2-7, with D possibly being TRBD2 (5 bases). V lost 1 base and J lost 1, with 8 bases in between. From germline, CDR1 is MGHRA and CDR2 YSYEKL. There are 14 residues in the CDR3. The CDR3 coding sequence is TGCGCCAGCAGCCAAGGCATAGCGTCCTACGAGCAGTACTTC. This sequence encodes CASSQGIASYEQYF.

The table lists this clonotype with a few counts. The V call is TRBV6-6, the J call TRBJ1-1; D gene ambiguous. CDR3 length equals 13 residues. V was trimmed by 4 bases and J by 4 bases, leaving 10 bases between them. Germline CDR1 reads MNHNY; CDR2 reads SVGAGI (reference sequence). The DNA for the CDR3 is TGTGCCAGCAGTTCCCAGGACTCCACTGAAGCTTTCTTT. Translating it yields CASSSQDSTEAFF.

This clonotype was seen a few times. J is TRBJ2-7 and V is TRBV28, with D maybe TRBD1 (6 bases). Trimming removed 7 bases at V and 0 bases at J, with 16 bases between. The germline CDR1 and CDR2 sequences are MDHEN and SYDVKM. The CDR3 loop spans 15 amino acids. The CDR3, as DNA: TGTGCCAGCAAACCCACAGGGTCTGACTCCTACGAGCAGTACTTC. This gives the protein CASKPTGSDSYEQYF.

This clonotype was found many times. The V call is TRBV29-1, the J call TRBJ2-7; 8 bases agree with TRBD1. V dropped 4 bases and J dropped 2; count of bases not matched to a gene: 4. Germline loops: CDR1 SQVTM, CDR2 ANQGSEA. The CDR3 length is 13 residues. CDR3 loop: CSVVGQGPYEQYF. DNA of the CDR3: TGCAGCGTTGTCGGACAGGGCCCCTACGAGCAGTACTTC.

This clonotype was detected only a few times. The V call is TRBV15, the J call TRBJ2-1, with 7 bases identical to TRBD1. The CDR3 is 14 residues long. V lost 3 bases, J lost 4 bases, and 3 bases stayed unmatched. Germline CDR1 and CDR2: LNHNV and YYDKDF (reference sequence). The CDR3 reads CATSSRDRYNEQFF. The CDR3 bases are TGTGCCACCAGCAGTAGGGACAGATACAATGAGCAGTTCTTC.

This clonotype was seen a few times. This chain uses TRBV11-3 with TRBJ2-5; 7 positions agree with TRBD2. Germline V gene lookup returns CDR1 SGHNT and CDR2 YENEEA. With 2 bases clipped from V and 2 bases from J, the junction kept 11 bases outside the gene matches. This CDR3 region has 17 residues. CDR3 nucleotide sequence: TGTGCCAGCAGCTTAACCTCGCCCACTAGCGAGCAAGAGACCCAGTACTTC. Translated, it gives CASSLTSPTSEQETQYF.

This clonotype was counted only a few times. The rearrangement links TRBV7-2 to TRBJ2-3; TRBD1 might be the D (6 bases). Deletions cut 5 bases from V and 3 bases from J, with 27 bases between. CDR1 and CDR2 from the germline V gene are SGHTA and FQGNSA. The CDR3 length is 19 residues. The CDR3 DNA is TGTGCCAGCAGCGCCAGGACAGAGAGGGGCCTAATGAGGACAGATACGCAGTATTTT. Its translation is CASSARTERGLMRTDTQYF.

V usage is TRBV27 and J usage is TRBJ2-1; D is unresolved. The CDR3 is made up of 15 amino acids. Trimming pared 5 bases from V and 6 bases from J, leaving 17 bases between. Germline V gene sequence: CDR1 MNHEY, CDR2 SMNVEV (reference sequence). CDR3 protein: CASSPGPTEFNEQFF. The CDR3, as DNA: TGTGCCAGCAGTCCCGGACCGACCGAATTCAATGAGCAGTTCTTC.